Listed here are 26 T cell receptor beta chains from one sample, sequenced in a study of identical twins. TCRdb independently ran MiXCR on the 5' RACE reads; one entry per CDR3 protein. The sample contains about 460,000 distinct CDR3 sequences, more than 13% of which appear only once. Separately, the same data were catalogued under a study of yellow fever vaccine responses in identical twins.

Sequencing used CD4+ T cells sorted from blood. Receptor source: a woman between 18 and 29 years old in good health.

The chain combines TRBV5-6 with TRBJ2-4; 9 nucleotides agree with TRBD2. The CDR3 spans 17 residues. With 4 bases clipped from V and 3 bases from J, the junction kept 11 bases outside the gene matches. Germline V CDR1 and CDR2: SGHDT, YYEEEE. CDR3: CASSRGRLAGLKNIQYF. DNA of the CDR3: TGTGCCAGCAGCAGAGGGCGGCTAGCGGGACTCAAAAACATTCAGTACTTC.

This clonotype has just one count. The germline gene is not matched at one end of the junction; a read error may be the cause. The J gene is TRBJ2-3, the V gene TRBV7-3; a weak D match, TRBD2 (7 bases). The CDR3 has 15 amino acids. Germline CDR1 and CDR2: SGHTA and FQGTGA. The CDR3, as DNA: TGTCCCAGCAGCTTAGAGAGAGGGGGGGACGATACGCAGTATTTT. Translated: CPSSLERGGDDTQYF. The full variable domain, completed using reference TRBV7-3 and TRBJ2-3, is GAGVSQTPSNKVTEKGKYVELRCDPISGHTALYWYRQSLGQGPEFLIYFQGTGAADDSGLPNDRFFAVRPEGSVSTLKIQRTERGDSAVYLCPSSLERGGDDTQYFGPGTRLTVL.

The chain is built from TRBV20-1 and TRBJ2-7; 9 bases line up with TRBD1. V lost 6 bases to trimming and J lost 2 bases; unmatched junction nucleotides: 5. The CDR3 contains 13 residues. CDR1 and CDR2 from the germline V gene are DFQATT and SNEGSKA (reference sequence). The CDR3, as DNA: TGCAGTGCCGTCAGGACAGGGGCCTACGAGCAGTACTTC. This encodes CSAVRTGAYEQYF.

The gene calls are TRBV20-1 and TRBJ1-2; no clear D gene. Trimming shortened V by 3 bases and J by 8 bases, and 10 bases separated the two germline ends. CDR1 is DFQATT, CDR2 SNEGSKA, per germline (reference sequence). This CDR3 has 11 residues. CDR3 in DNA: TGCAGTGCTAGTGATAACGGGGGCTACACCTTC. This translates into CSASDNGGYTF.

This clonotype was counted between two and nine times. CDR3 bases: TGTGCCAGCTCGCACAATACAGGGGGAGATACGCAGTATTTT. Its protein product is CASSHNTGGDTQYF. V is TRBV18 and J is TRBJ2-3, with 8 nucleotides matching TRBD1. The CDR3 is made up of 14 amino acids. Trimming cost V 6 bases and J 5 bases; bases outside gene matches: 7. Germline V lookup: CDR1 KGHSH, CDR2 LQKENI. Looking up the rest from reference TRBV18 and TRBJ2-3 gives the full variable domain: NAGVMQNPRHLVRRRGQEARLRCSPMKGHSHVYWYRQLPEEGLKFMVYLQKENIIDESGMPKERFSAEFPKEGPSILRIQQVVRGDSAAYFCASSHNTGGDTQYFGPGTRLTVL.

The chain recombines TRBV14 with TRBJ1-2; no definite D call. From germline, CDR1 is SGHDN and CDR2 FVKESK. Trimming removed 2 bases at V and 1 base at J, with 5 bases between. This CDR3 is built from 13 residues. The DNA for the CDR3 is TGTGCCAGCAGCCAAACTATTAACTATGGCTACACCTTC. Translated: CASSQTINYGYTF.

The CDR3 DNA reads as TGTGCCAGCAGCTTCCGGATGGGGGGTGAAGCTTTCTTT. Protein sequence: CASSFRMGGEAFF. The gene calls are TRBV7-3 and TRBJ1-1, with D perhaps matching TRBD1 (5 bases). V lost 3 bases, J lost 7 bases, and 12 bases lay in between. The CDR3 length is 13 residues. Germline CDR1 and CDR2: SGHTA and FQGTGA.

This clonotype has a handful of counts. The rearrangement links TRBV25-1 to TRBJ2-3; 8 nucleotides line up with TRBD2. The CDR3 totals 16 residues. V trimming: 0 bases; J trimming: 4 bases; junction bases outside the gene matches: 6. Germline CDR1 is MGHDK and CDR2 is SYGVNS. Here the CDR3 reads CASSEYAGGRSDTQYF. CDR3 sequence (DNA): TGTGCCAGCAGTGAATATGCGGGAGGTCGGTCAGATACGCAGTATTTT.

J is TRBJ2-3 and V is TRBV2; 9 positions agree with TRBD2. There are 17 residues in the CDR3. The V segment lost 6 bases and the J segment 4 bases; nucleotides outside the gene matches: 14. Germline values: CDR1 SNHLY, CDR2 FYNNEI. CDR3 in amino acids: CASRRRNSGSWADTQYF. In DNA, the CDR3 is TGTGCCAGCAGGCGAAGGAATAGCGGGAGTTGGGCAGATACGCAGTATTTT.

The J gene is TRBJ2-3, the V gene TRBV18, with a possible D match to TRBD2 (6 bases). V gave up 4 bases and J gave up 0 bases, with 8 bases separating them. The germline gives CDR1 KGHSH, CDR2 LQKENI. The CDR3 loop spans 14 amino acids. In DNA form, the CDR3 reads TGTGCCAGCTCACGGGAGGATAGCACAGATACGCAGTATTTT. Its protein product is CASSREDSTDTQYF.

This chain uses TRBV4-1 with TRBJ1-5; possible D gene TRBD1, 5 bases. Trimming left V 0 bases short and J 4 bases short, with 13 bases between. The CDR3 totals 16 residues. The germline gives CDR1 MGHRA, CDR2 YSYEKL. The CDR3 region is CASSQEGEGRNQPQHF. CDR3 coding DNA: TGCGCCAGCAGCCAAGAAGGGGAGGGGAGAAATCAGCCCCAGCATTTT.

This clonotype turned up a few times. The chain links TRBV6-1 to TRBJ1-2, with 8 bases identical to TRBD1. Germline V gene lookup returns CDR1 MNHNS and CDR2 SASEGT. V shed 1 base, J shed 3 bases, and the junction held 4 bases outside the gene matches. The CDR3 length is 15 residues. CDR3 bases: TGTGCCAGCAGTGAAGGCAGGGGGCTTGACTATGGCTACACCTTC. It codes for CASSEGRGLDYGYTF.

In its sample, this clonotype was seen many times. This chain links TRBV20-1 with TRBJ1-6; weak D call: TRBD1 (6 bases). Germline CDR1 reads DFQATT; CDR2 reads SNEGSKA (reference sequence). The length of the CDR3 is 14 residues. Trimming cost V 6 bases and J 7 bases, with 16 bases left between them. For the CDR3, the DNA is TGCAGTGCGGCCGGGACAAGCATCAATTCACCCCTCCACTTT. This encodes CSAAGTSINSPLHF.

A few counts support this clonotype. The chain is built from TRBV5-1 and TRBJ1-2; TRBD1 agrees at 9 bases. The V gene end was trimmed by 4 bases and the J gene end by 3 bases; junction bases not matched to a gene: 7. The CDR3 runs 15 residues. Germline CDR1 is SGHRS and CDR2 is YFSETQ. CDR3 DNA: TGCGCCAGCAGCGGAGGGGACAGGGTCGACTATGGCTACACCTTC. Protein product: CASSGGDRVDYGYTF.

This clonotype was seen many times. The CDR3 DNA follows: TGCAGTGCTCGGCTAGCGGGAGTCGTGTTGTCCTACAATGAGCAGTTCTTC. Translation: CSARLAGVVLSYNEQFF. The chain recombines TRBV20-1 with TRBJ2-1, with 10 bases that match TRBD2. This CDR3 spans 17 amino acids. The V and J ends lost 5 bases and 1 base, in that order; junction bases with no gene match: 11. Germline loops: CDR1 DFQATT, CDR2 SNEGSKA (reference sequence).

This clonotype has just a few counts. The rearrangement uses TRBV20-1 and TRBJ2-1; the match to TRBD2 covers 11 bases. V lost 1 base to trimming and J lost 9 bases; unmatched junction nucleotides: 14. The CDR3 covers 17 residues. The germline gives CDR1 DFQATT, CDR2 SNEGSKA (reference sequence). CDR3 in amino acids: CSARAHRLAGFASEQFF. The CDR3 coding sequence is TGCAGTGCTAGAGCCCACCGACTAGCGGGATTCGCCTCTGAGCAGTTCTTC.

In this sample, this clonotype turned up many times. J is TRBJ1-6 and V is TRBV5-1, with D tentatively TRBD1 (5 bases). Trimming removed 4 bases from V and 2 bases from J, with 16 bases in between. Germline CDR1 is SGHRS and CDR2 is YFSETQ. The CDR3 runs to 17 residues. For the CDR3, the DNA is TGCGCCAGCAGCCACGGGACCGAGAGTCCCTATAATTCACCCCTCCACTTT. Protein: CASSHGTESPYNSPLHF.

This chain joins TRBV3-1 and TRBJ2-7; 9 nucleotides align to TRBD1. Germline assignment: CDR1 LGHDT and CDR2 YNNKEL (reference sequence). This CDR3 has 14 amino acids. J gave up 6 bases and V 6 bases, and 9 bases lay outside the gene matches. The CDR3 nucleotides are TGTGCCAGCAGTAGGGACAGGGTCGGACTCGAGCAGTACTTC. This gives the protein CASSRDRVGLEQYF.

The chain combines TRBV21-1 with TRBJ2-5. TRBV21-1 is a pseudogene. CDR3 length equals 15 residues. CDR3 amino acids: CASSKFGRRKKTQYF. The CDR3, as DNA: TGTGCCAGCAGCAAATTTGGACGGCGGAAGAAGACCCAGTACTTC.

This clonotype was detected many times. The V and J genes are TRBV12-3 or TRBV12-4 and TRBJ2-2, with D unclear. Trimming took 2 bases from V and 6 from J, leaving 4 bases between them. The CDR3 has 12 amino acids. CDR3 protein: CASSLNPGELFF. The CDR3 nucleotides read TGTGCCAGCAGTTTAAATCCCGGGGAGCTGTTTTTT.

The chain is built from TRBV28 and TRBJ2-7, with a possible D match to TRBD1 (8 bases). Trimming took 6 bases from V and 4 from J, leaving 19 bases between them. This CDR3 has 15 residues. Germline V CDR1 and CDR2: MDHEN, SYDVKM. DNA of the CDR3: TGTGCCAGCAGCCCCGGGAGGACAGGGAAATACGAGCAGTACTTC. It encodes CASSPGRTGKYEQYF.

The CDR3 nucleotides read TGTGCCAGCAGCTTAGCGCTGGATTTGATCACCTTC. Its protein is CASSLALDLITF. This chain links TRBV7-9 with TRBJ1-2; D remains unclear. This CDR3 contains 12 residues. V was shortened by 0 bases and J by 13 bases, with 12 bases between the two germline ends. Germline CDR1 SEHNR, CDR2 FQNEAQ (reference sequence).

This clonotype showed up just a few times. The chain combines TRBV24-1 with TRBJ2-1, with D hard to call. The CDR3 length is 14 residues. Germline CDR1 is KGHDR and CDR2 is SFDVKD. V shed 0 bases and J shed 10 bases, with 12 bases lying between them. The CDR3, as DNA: TGTGCCACCAGTGATTTGCAGGCCAGGCCCGAGCAGTTCTTC. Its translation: CATSDLQARPEQFF.

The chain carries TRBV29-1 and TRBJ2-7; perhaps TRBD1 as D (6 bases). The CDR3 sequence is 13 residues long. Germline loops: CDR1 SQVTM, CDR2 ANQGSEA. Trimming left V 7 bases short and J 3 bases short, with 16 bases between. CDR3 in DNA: TGCAGCGCCCGACCGGGACATGGCTACGAGCAGTACTTC. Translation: CSARPGHGYEQYF.

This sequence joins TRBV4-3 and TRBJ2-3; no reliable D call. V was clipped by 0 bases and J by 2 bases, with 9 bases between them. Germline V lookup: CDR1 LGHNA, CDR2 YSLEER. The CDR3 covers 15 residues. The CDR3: CASSQDQAFTDTQYF. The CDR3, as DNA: TGCGCCAGCAGCCAAGATCAGGCCTTCACAGATACGCAGTATTTT.

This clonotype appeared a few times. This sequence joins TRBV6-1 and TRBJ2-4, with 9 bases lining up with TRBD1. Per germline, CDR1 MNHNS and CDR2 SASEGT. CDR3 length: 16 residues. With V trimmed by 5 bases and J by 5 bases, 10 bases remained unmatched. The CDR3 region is CASSRRPGQGENIQYF. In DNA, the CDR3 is TGTGCCAGCAGTAGGCGACCGGGACAGGGAGAAAACATTCAGTACTTC.